Presented here are 9 T cell receptor beta chains from one specimen sequenced in a study of T cells in Graves' hyperthyroidism and ophthalmopathy. There were TCR beta CDR3 regions amplified from RNA transcripts. HTBI primers were employed in a first-round RT-PCR of the TCR CDR3. TCRdb re-analysed the multiplex PCR reads in MiXCR, keeping a single row per CDR3 protein. The sample has over 500,000 distinct CDR3 sequences; about 16% are singletons. The sequenced sample was blood. All receptors come from a woman under 40 with Graves' ophthalmopathy.

CDR3 bases: TGCGCCAGCTTTTCAGGTGCGGGGTACAATGAGCAGTTCTTC. Translating it yields CASFSGAGYNEQFF. This chain joins TRBV10-1 and TRBJ2-1; TRBD2 might be the D (6 bases). This CDR3 contains 14 residues. V was trimmed by 8 bases and J by 4 bases, leaving 15 bases between them. The V gene's germline CDR1 is WNHNN and CDR2 SYGVQD (reference sequence).

This clonotype was seen ten or more times. V and J are TRBV6-1 and TRBJ2-1; D may be TRBD1 (6 bases). The CDR3 is made up of 15 amino acids. Trimming shortened V by 7 bases and J by 2 bases, and 15 bases separated the two germline ends. CDR1 is MNHNS and CDR2 is SASEGT in the germline V gene. The CDR3 bases are TGTGCCAGCATTCCCCCAGGGGAGACCTACAATGAGCAGTTCTTC. Translating gives CASIPPGETYNEQFF.

This chain joins TRBV7-9 and TRBJ2-1, with D maybe TRBD2 (6 bases). The length of the CDR3 is 16 residues. The V end lost 0 bases, the J end lost 2 bases, and 11 bases lay between the germline ends. Germline-derived CDR1 and CDR2 are SEHNR and FQNEAQ (reference sequence). CDR3 bases: TGTGCCAGCAGCTTAGCCTCACTAGCCACCTACAATGAGCAGTTCTTC. It specifies CASSLASLATYNEQFF.

The chain has TRBV6-2 or TRBV6-3 and TRBJ2-1; the match to TRBD2 covers 9 bases. With 2 bases clipped from V and 5 bases from J, the junction kept 10 bases outside the gene matches. Germline V lookup: CDR1 MNHEY, CDR2 SVGEGT. The CDR3 loop spans 17 amino acids. CDR3 protein: CASSYTITLAGNNEQFF. The CDR3 bases are TGTGCCAGCAGTTACACCATCACCCTAGCGGGAAACAATGAGCAGTTCTTC.

This clonotype showed up many times. The chain is built from TRBV3-1 and TRBJ2-3; D perhaps matches TRBD2 (6 bases). The V gene lost 8 bases and the J gene lost 2 bases, with 8 bases spanning the gap. Germline CDR1 LGHDT, CDR2 YNNKEL (reference sequence). The CDR3 totals 12 residues. The CDR3 loop is CASGTSTDTQYF. DNA for the CDR3: TGTGCCAGCGGGACTTCCACAGATACGCAGTATTTT.

The CDR3: CASSLMGMVYNEQFF. The CDR3 nucleotides are TGTGCCAGCAGTTTAATGGGGATGGTCTACAATGAGCAGTTCTTC. The chain joins TRBV27 to TRBJ2-1; unclear D gene. The CDR3 is 15 residues long. The V gene's germline CDR1 is MNHEY and CDR2 SMNVEV (reference sequence). V lost 2 bases, J lost 3 bases, and 11 bases lay in between.

The chain carries TRBV27 and TRBJ2-6; the D gene is possibly TRBD2 (5 bases). V lost 4 bases to trimming and J lost 0 bases, with 10 bases between them. This CDR3 comprises 16 residues. Per germline, CDR1 MNHEY and CDR2 SMNVEV (reference sequence). This chain's CDR3 is CASSWTGVSGANVLTF. In DNA, the CDR3 is TGTGCCAGCAGTTGGACTGGGGTCTCTGGGGCCAACGTCCTGACTTTC.

This sequence joins TRBV13 and TRBJ2-1; tentative D call: TRBD1 (6 bases). Trimming took off 5 bases at V and 7 bases at J, with 12 bases between the two ends. Germline V CDR1 and CDR2: PRHDT, FYEKMQ (reference sequence). This CDR3 spans 13 amino acids. The CDR3: CASSQGTGNEQFF. The CDR3 region has the DNA TGTGCCAGCAGCCAGGGGACCGGGAATGAGCAGTTCTTC.

At least ten counts were recorded for this clonotype. This chain joins TRBV30 and TRBJ2-1; the D gene could be TRBD1 or TRBD2 (5 bases each). The CDR3 runs 12 residues. Trimming removed 4 bases at V and 9 bases at J, with 13 bases between. Germline loops: CDR1 GTSNPN, CDR2 SVGIG (reference sequence). The CDR3 DNA sequence: TGTGCCTGGATGGGACGGTCTGGTGAGCAGTTCTTC. Translation: CAWMGRSGEQFF.